The 8 T cell receptor beta chains given below trace back to one sample, sequenced in a study of CD4 T cells in relation to SARS-CoV-2 and coronaviruses. TCRdb's table, derived via immunoSEQ multiplex PCR, lists solely in-frame clones and lacks some. This sample has more than 25,000 clones, with around three quarters found just once. These receptors are not linked to any known antigen. Before the COVID-19 pandemic, during about 2010-2019, CD4+ T cells were taken from unexposed donors. CD4+ T cells were isolated from the cells after more than nine days of culture. Specimen: CD4+ T cells from PBMCs, cultured in vitro. The receptors were sampled from a human donor in good health.

The V and J genes are TRBV6-5 and TRBJ1-5; D gene ambiguous. Germline V gene data show CDR1 as MNHEY and CDR2 as SVGAGI. This CDR3 has 12 amino acids. The germline V and J ends were trimmed by 6 bases and 7 bases, with 10 bases remaining between them. The CDR3 sequence: CASRARVQPQHF. Here the CDR3 DNA reads TGTGCCAGCAGGGCACGGGTCCAGCCCCAGCATTTT.

This clone was detected only once. The chain employs TRBV28 and TRBJ1-1, with 10 positions matching TRBD1. CDR3 length: 16 residues. The junction had 8 bases not matched to a gene; V was cut back by 1 base and J by 6 bases. Germline-derived CDR1 and CDR2 are MDHEN and SYDVKM. The chain's CDR3 is CASSLYPTGGASEAFF. The CDR3 DNA reads TGTGCCAGCAGTTTATACCCGACAGGGGGCGCTTCTGAAGCTTTCTTT. Complete variable domain (other parts from reference TRBV28 and TRBJ1-1): DVKVTQSSRYLVKRTGEKVFLECVQDMDHENMFWYRQDPGLGLRLIYFSYDVKMKEKGDIPEGYSVSREKKERFSLILESASTNQTSMYLCASSLYPTGGASEAFFGQGTRLTVV.

This chain uses TRBV6-5 with TRBJ2-7; 11 bases are a match to TRBD1. V shed 2 bases, J shed 5 bases, and the junction held 8 bases outside the gene matches. The CDR3 loop spans 16 amino acids. Per the germline V gene, CDR1 is MNHEY and CDR2 is SVGAGI. The CDR3 loop reads CASSYPRGQGVNEQYF. CDR3 bases: TGTGCCAGCAGTTACCCGAGGGGACAGGGGGTAAACGAGCAGTACTTC.

The V gene is TRBV29-1, the J gene TRBJ1-1, with D perhaps matching TRBD1 (6 bases). Trimming removed 4 bases from V and 7 bases from J, with 7 bases in between. This CDR3 is built from 10 residues. The germline V gene encodes CDR1 SQVTM and CDR2 ANQGSEA. CDR3 sequence: CSVGTVEAFF. The CDR3 nucleotides read TGCAGCGTTGGGACAGTTGAAGCTTTCTTT.

This chain connects TRBV12-5 to TRBJ2-3; D is unresolved. The germline gives CDR1 LGHNT, CDR2 FRNRAP. The CDR3 is 14 residues long. Trimming shortened V by 7 bases and J by 0 bases, and 11 bases separated the two germline ends. The CDR3 spells CASAPLGSTDTQYF. In DNA form, the CDR3 reads TGTGCTAGTGCCCCTTTGGGAAGCACAGATACGCAGTATTTT.

This CDR3 is CASSATNGAGELFF. The CDR3 DNA follows: TGTGCCAGCAGTGCGACAAACGGGGCCGGGGAGCTGTTTTTT. The V call is TRBV2, the J call TRBJ2-2; D is possibly TRBD2 (5 bases). Germline CDR1 reads SNHLY; CDR2 reads FYNNEI. Trimming removed 4 bases from V and 6 bases from J, with 12 bases in between. The CDR3 totals 14 residues.

This clone turned up a few times. This chain links TRBV5-4 with TRBJ2-1; 10 bases fit TRBD2. This CDR3 spans 16 amino acids. In germline, CDR1 is SGHNT, CDR2 YYREEE (reference sequence). With V trimmed by 0 bases and J by 7 bases, 7 bases remained unmatched. The CDR3 loop is CASSLEAGGPMNEQFF. The CDR3 DNA reads TGTGCCAGCAGCTTGGAAGCGGGAGGGCCGATGAATGAGCAGTTCTTC.

This clone is a singleton in its sample. V gene TRBV11-2 combines with J gene TRBJ1-4; tentatively, D is TRBD1 (5 bases). Germline V gene lookup returns CDR1 SGHAT and CDR2 FQNNGV. The V gene lost 3 bases and the J gene lost 8 bases, with 13 bases spanning the gap. The CDR3 is made up of 14 amino acids. The CDR3: CASSFTGRGEKLFF. DNA for the CDR3: TGTGCCAGCAGCTTTACGGGGAGGGGCGAAAAACTGTTTTTT.